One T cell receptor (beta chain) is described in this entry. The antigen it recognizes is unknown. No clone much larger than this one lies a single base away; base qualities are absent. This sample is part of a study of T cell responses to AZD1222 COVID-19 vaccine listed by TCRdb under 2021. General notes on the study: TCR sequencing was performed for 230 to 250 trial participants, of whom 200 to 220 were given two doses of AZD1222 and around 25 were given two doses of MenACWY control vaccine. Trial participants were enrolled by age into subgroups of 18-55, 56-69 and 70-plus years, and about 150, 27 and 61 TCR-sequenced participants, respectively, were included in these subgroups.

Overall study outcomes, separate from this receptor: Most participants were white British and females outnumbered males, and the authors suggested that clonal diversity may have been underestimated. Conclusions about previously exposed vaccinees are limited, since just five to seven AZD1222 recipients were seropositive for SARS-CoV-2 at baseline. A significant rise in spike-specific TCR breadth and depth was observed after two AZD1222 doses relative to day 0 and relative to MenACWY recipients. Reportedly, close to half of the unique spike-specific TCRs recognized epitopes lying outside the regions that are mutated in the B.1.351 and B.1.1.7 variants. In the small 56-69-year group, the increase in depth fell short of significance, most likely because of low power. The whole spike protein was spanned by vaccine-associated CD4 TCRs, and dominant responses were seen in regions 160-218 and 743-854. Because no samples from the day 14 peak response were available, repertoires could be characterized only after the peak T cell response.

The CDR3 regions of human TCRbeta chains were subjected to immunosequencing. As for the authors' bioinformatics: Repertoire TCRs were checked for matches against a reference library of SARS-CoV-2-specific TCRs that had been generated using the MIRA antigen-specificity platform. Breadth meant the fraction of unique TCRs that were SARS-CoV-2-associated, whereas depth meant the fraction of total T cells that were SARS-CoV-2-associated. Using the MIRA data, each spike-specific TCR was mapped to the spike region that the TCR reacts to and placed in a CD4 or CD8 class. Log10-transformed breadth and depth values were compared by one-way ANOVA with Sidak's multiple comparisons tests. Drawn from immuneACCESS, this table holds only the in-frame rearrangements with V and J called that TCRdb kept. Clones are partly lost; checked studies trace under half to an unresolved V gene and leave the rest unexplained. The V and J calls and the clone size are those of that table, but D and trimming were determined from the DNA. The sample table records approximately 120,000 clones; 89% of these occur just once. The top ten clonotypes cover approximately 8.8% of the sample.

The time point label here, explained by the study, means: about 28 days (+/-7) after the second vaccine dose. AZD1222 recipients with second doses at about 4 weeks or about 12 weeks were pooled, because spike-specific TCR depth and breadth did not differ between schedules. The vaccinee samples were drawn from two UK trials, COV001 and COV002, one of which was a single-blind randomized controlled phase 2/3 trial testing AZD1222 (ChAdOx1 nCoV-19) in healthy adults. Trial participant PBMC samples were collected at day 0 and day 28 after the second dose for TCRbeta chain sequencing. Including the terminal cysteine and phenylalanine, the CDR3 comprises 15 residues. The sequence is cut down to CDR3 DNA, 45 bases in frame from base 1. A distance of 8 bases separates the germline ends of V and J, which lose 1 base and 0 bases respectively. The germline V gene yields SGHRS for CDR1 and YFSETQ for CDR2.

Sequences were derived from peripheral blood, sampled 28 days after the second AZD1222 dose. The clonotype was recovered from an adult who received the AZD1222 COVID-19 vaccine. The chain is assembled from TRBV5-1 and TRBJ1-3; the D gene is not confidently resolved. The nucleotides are TGCGCCAGCAGCTTGATGAGTCCCTCTGGAAACACCATATATTTT. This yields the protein CASSLMSPSGNTIYF.